The 9 T cell receptor beta chains below all came from one sample that was sequenced in a study of blood T cell repertoires in COVID-19. The protocol was immunoSEQ multiplex PCR, while the TCRdb copy is restricted to in-frame clones and leaves out a portion. The table has more than 300,000 clones, approximately 84% seen once. Sequencing was performed on PBMCs or T cells enriched from blood (not recorded which). The source is a man aged 25-45 years who had recovered from COVID-19.

This clone is a singleton in its sample. The chain is built from TRBV4-2 and TRBJ1-3; D remains unclear. Germline CDR1 is LGHNA and CDR2 is YNFKEQ. The CDR3 runs 15 residues. V was shortened by 0 bases and J by 4 bases, with 10 bases between the two germline ends. The CDR3 sequence: CASSQEYRGGNTIYF. CDR3 bases: TGTGCCAGCAGCCAAGAGTACCGGGGAGGAAACACCATATATTTT.

The V and J genes are TRBV14 and TRBJ1-1, with a tentative D call TRBD1 (6 bases). CDR1 SGHDN and CDR2 FVKESK come from the germline V gene. With 6 bases removed from V and 3 bases from J, the gap between germline ends came to 14 bases. The CDR3 has 14 residues. The CDR3 nucleotides read TGTGCCAGCAGGCCTACAGGGTCTCACACTGAAGCTTTCTTT. It translates to CASRPTGSHTEAFF.

This clone was recorded only once. The genes are TRBV5-1 and TRBJ1-5; a possible D gene is TRBD1 (5 bases). Germline loops: CDR1 SGHRS, CDR2 YFSETQ. There are 13 residues in the CDR3. V was pared by 0 bases and J by 8 bases, with 9 bases between. Written as DNA, the CDR3 is TGCGCCAGCAGCTTGGGACCGGGGGAGCCCCAGCATTTT. It translates to CASSLGPGEPQHF.

The chain has TRBV9 and TRBJ2-7; D is perhaps TRBD2 (5 bases). V lost 0 bases and J lost 5, with 9 bases in between. Germline values: CDR1 SGDLS, CDR2 YYNGEE. The CDR3 extends over 13 amino acids. CDR3 in DNA: TGTGCCAGCAGCGTAGATCCTAGCCACGAGCAGTACTTC. Encoded protein: CASSVDPSHEQYF.

This rearrangement joins TRBV20-1 to TRBJ1-2; D is ambiguous. The V end lost 6 bases, the J end lost 3 bases, and 8 bases lay between the germline ends. Germline V gives CDR1 DFQATT, CDR2 SNEGSKA (reference sequence). The CDR3 is 11 residues long. CDR3 region: CSAEGYYGYTF. The CDR3 DNA reads TGCAGTGCCGAGGGTTACTATGGCTACACCTTC.

In regard to this clone: This sample includes further DNA sequences coding for the same CDR3. V is TRBV3-1 (or the pseudogene TRBV3-2) and J is TRBJ1-2; 7 nucleotides align to TRBD1. Germline-derived CDR1 and CDR2 are LGHDT and YNNKEL (reference sequence). V shed 4 bases, J shed 7 bases, and the junction held 6 bases outside the gene matches. CDR3 length equals 13 residues. The CDR3 spells CASSPRQGGGYTF. The CDR3 DNA sequence: TGTGCCAGCAGCCCCCGACAGGGCGGTGGCTACACCTTC.

This chain joins TRBV11-2 and TRBJ2-1; TRBD2 aligns across 14 bases. Germline assignment: CDR1 SGHAT and CDR2 FQNNGV. V trimming: 5 bases; J trimming: 4 bases; junction bases outside the gene matches: 7. The CDR3 is 17 residues long. DNA of the CDR3: TGTGCCAGCAGCCCAAGACTAGCGGGAGGGCCTTACAATGAGCAGTTCTTC. This gives the protein CASSPRLAGGPYNEQFF.

J is TRBJ2-7 and V is TRBV29-1; TRBD2 aligns across 7 bases. The CDR3 length is 13 residues. The trim removed 5 bases at V and 3 bases at J, leaving 7 bases unmatched. Per the germline V gene, CDR1 is SQVTM and CDR2 is ANQGSEA. This CDR3 is CSVKAGSHYEQYF. The CDR3 DNA is TGCAGCGTTAAAGCGGGGTCCCACTACGAGCAGTACTTC.

The chain carries TRBV11-2 and TRBJ1-2, with D perhaps TRBD1 (5 bases). CDR1 and CDR2 from the germline V gene are SGHAT and FQNNGV. V was cut by 5 bases and J by 4 bases, with 8 bases left in between. The CDR3 is 12 residues long. The CDR3 loop is CASSGGGYGYTF. The CDR3 nucleotides are TGTGCCAGCAGCGGGGGGGGCTATGGCTACACCTTC.